This T cell receptor beta chain was obtained from a study of T cell repertoires in cytomegalovirus infection. Study as a whole: CMV epitopes in the study were HLA-C-restricted (recently identified) and HLA-B-restricted (well studied). Public TCR beta signature analysis indicated the presence of both CMV infection and matching HLA type. Overall study results and limits: In two of eight donors, the top clonotype was HLA-C-restricted CMV-specific. CMV carriers having the relevant HLA were flagged by cumulative public TCR beta family frequency.

This CDR3 has 12 amino acids. CDR1 is ENHRY and CDR2 is SYGVKD in the germline V gene. The germline V and J ends were trimmed by 6 bases and 6 bases, with 9 bases remaining between them. A note on this clonotype: Its antigen is not known.

TCRdb independently ran MiXCR on the reads; one entry per CDR3 protein. The sample consists of about 770,000 distinct CDR3 sequences, roughly 29% of them appearing once. The receptor's source is a human donor in good health (CMV status not recorded). Some clones in this sample may be carry-over from other donors' samples. The sample was cultured CD8+ T cells from PBMCs, taken from culture after CMV antigen stimulation. The chain links TRBV10-3 to TRBJ2-1; D remains unclear. The CDR3 DNA reads TGTGCCATCAGGGACGCTGCCAATGAGCAGTTCTTC. Its translation is CAIRDAANEQFF.